This T cell receptor (beta chain) came from a study of T cells in women clearing cervical HPV infection. Study results and caveats: TRBV6-7 relative abundance averaged about 0.1% in cases and 0.15% to 0.2% in controls.

The CDR3 extends over 13 amino acids. Trimming took off 4 bases at V and 5 bases at J, with 9 bases between the two ends. CDR1 is GTSNPN, CDR2 SVGIG, per germline (reference sequence). Each participant carried one incident cervical HPV16 infection only. Assay: immunoSEQ multiplex PCR; the TCRdb copy retains only in-frame clones and omits some. This sample's clone table lists about 48,000 clones. To note about this clone: Its antigen remains unidentified. The read ends 3 residues shy of where the CDR3 ends; the end is completed using the germline J gene.

This clonotype was sampled from a woman aged 18 to 75 with a cervical HPV16 infection that either progressed to CIN3+ or cleared (not recorded which). This chain links TRBV30 with TRBJ1-6; D unclear. The sample comprised blood buffy coat. Partial CDR3 DNA: TGTGCCTGGATTTCCCAAAATAATTCACCC. It is translated as CAWISQNNSP. The complete CDR3 sequence is CAWISQNNSPLHF.